This TCR beta chain stems from a study of metastatic and nonmetastatic thyroid tumors. Per germline, CDR1 SGHTA and CDR2 FQGNSA. The V and J ends lost 4 bases and 5 bases, in that order; junction bases with no gene match: 9. This CDR3 has 15 residues. TCRdb re-called the PCR reads via MiXCR. The data contain over 30,000 clones, 7% to 8% of them singletons. This clone was counted many times. Thyroid surgery had not been preceded by any treatment in any patient. V gene TRBV7-2 combines with J gene TRBJ2-7; 9 bases are a match to TRBD1. This sequence was found in a female donor with papillary thyroid cancer or a benign thyroid nodule (not recorded which). Some clones in this sample may be carry-over from other donors' samples. The sequencing sample was made of blood. CDR3 amino acids: CASSYVGDRADEQYF. CDR3 coding DNA: TGTGCCAGCAGCTACGTAGGGGACAGGGCTGACGAGCAGTACTTC.